This T cell receptor beta chain was sequenced for a study of high-grade serous ovarian cancer treatment subgroups. General study findings and limits: CDR1 and CDR2 were left unanalyzed; analyses focused on CDR3. Same-patient tumor repertoires overlapped at roughly 0.1 to 0.79; different patients barely overlapped.

As concerns this clone: The antigen is unknown.

Tumor tissue was taken before any definitive surgery or chemotherapy was given. Repertoires were generated with immunoSEQ multiplex PCR, while TCRdb's copy carries only in-frame clones and drops some. The data contain 12,000 to 15,000 clones, approximately 87% of them singletons. The length of the CDR3 is 13 residues. The germline V gene has CDR1 SGHKS and CDR2 YYEKEE (reference sequence). Trimming removed 4 bases at V and 3 bases at J, with 11 bases between. The TCR was taken from a human donor with high-grade serous ovarian cancer. The rearrangement joins TRBV5-5 to TRBJ2-7, with D possibly being TRBD1 (6 bases). The sequenced sample was tumor tissue. CDR3 protein: CASSPWDNYEQYF. The CDR3 coding sequence is TGTGCCAGCAGCCCCTGGGACAACTACGAGCAGTACTTC.